One sample yielded the 27 T cell receptor beta chains listed below, sequenced in a study of OX40 agonist ivuxolimab in advanced cancers. This table comes from immunoSEQ multiplex PCR, and its TCRdb copy is limited to in-frame clones, with some not included. The data contain 50,000 or so clones, around 88% of them singletons. This sample comprised CD4+ or CD8+ T cells sorted from blood, obtained in a trial of the OX40 agonist ivuxolimab. These receptors were taken from an adult with an advanced solid tumor such as melanoma, head and neck, liver or kidney cancer.

This rearrangement joins TRBV7-6 to TRBJ2-2; 8 bases fit TRBD2. The germline V gene has CDR1 SGHVS and CDR2 FNYEAQ. The CDR3 contains 16 residues. V was clipped by 5 bases and J by 1 base; unmatched bases: 6. CDR3 in DNA: TGTGCCAGCAGCCCGGGACTAGTGGTGAACACCGGGGAGCTGTTTTTT. Translated: CASSPGLVVNTGELFF.

The V call is TRBV5-1, the J call TRBJ2-1; D ambiguous. V lost 5 bases, J lost 5 bases, and 5 bases lay in between. CDR1 SGHRS and CDR2 YFSETQ come from the germline V gene. This CDR3 comprises 11 residues. CDR3 sequence (DNA): TGCGCCAGCAGTTGGGACAATGAGCAGTTCTTC. It codes for CASSWDNEQFF.

This rearrangement joins TRBV6-1 to TRBJ2-7, with D possibly being TRBD2 (5 bases). V lost 3 bases and J 10 bases, leaving 7 bases between the germline ends. This CDR3 is 10 amino acids long. CDR1 is MNHNS and CDR2 is SASEGT in the germline V gene. CDR3 nucleotides: TGTGCCAGCAGTGATGCGGGTCAGTACTTC. Residues: CASSDAGQYF.

V and J are TRBV7-3 and TRBJ2-1, with a possible D match to TRBD1 (6 bases). This CDR3 spans 14 amino acids. Germline V gene lookup returns CDR1 SGHTA and CDR2 FQGTGA. The V gene lost 5 bases and the J gene lost 8 bases, with 16 bases spanning the gap. The CDR3, as DNA: TGTGCCAGCAGCGACAACCCAGGGGATTATGAGCAGTTCTTC. Encoded protein: CASSDNPGDYEQFF.

The V gene is TRBV4-1, the J gene TRBJ1-1; no definite D call. Germline CDR1 and CDR2: MGHRA and YSYEKL. Between the trimmed V and J ends, which lost 0 bases and 3 bases, there was a span of 11 bases. CDR3 length: 15 residues. CDR3 amino acids: CASSQDLGFHTEAFF. The CDR3 bases are TGCGCCAGCAGCCAAGATTTAGGGTTTCACACTGAAGCTTTCTTT.

CDR3 coding DNA: TGTGCCATCAGTGACCCGACAGGGAAATCCTACGAGCAGTACTTC. As protein: CAISDPTGKSYEQYF. The rearrangement uses TRBV10-3 and TRBJ2-7, with 7 bases that match TRBD1. V gave up 3 bases and J gave up 1 base; unmatched junction bases: 6. CDR1 ENHRY and CDR2 SYGVKD come from the germline V gene. The CDR3 extends over 15 amino acids.

The genes are TRBV6-6 and TRBJ1-4, with unresolved D. Germline V gives CDR1 MNHNY, CDR2 SVGAGI (reference sequence). V was shortened by 8 bases and J by 8 bases, with 15 bases between the two germline ends. The CDR3 length is 13 residues. CDR3 bases: TGTGCCAGCCGGCCCCTCATTACGGAAAAACTGTTTTTT. It codes for CASRPLITEKLFF.

The V gene is TRBV5-6, the J gene TRBJ2-7, with a weak D call TRBD1 (6 bases). The CDR3 sequence is 12 residues long. V was pared by 5 bases and J by 3 bases, with 9 bases between. Germline values: CDR1 SGHDT, CDR2 YYEEEE. This chain's CDR3 is CASRTGYYEQYF. The CDR3 DNA reads TGTGCCAGCAGAACAGGGTACTACGAGCAGTACTTC.

The V gene is TRBV19, the J gene TRBJ2-7; 9 positions match TRBD2. The J segment lost 1 base and the V segment lost 2 bases, leaving 12 bases of the junction unmatched. The CDR3 has 18 amino acids. Germline CDR1 LNHDA, CDR2 SQIVND (reference sequence). The CDR3 DNA reads TGTGCCAGTAGTATAAATCGACTAGCGGAGCCCTCGTCCTACGAGCAGTACTTC. Residues: CASSINRLAEPSSYEQYF.

Worth noting for this clone: Other DNA variants within this sample encode the same CDR3. This rearrangement joins TRBV5-4 to TRBJ2-3, with D uncertain. CDR3 length: 12 amino acids. Germline CDR1 is SGHNT and CDR2 is YYREEE (reference sequence). V lost 0 bases and J 4 bases, leaving 3 bases between the germline ends. DNA for the CDR3: TGTGCCAGCAGCTTGGCAGCAGATACGCAGTATTTT. This encodes CASSLAADTQYF.

V is TRBV19 and J is TRBJ2-7; 7 nucleotides line up with TRBD1. Germline V CDR1 and CDR2: LNHDA, SQIVND (reference sequence). The CDR3 extends over 13 amino acids. Trimming removed 3 bases from V and 4 bases from J; junction bases left unmatched: 3. CDR3 coding DNA: TGTGCCAGTAGTATTCAGGGACAGTACGAGCAGTACTTC. It codes for CASSIQGQYEQYF.

This clone was seen only a few times. Its ends do not fully match the called genes, so a read error is possible. The genes are TRBV5-3 and TRBJ2-7; the D is unclear. TRBV5-3 has ORF status, its function being uncertain. CDR3 length: 12 residues. In DNA form, the CDR3 reads TGTGCCAGCAGCTTGTCCGCCTACGAGCAGTACTTC. Protein sequence: CASSLSAYEQYF.

Worth noting for this clone: Germline is not matched at one junction end, which may reflect a read error. This rearrangement joins TRBV7-7 to TRBJ2-1; no clear D gene. The length of the CDR3 is 13 residues. The germline V gene has CDR1 SSHAT and CDR2 FNYEAQ (reference sequence). Here the CDR3 reads CASSLGPSVEQFF. The CDR3 coding sequence is TGTGCTAGCAGCTTAGGACCATCGGTTGAGCAGTTCTTC.

This chain links TRBV11-3 with TRBJ1-5; 11 bases agree with TRBD1. Per the germline V gene, CDR1 is SGHNT and CDR2 is YENEEA. J was trimmed by 7 bases and V by 4 bases; bases with no gene match: 3. The CDR3 spans 14 residues. The CDR3 DNA reads TGTGCCAGCAGCTCGGGACAGGGGGGACAGCCCCAGCATTTT. It yields the protein CASSSGQGGQPQHF.

The rearrangement joins TRBV6-6 to TRBJ2-1, with 10 positions matching TRBD1. The CDR3 is made up of 13 amino acids. CDR1 and CDR2 (germline): MNHNY, SVGAGI (reference sequence). V was pared by 8 bases and J by 4 bases, with 2 bases of the junction left unmatched. CDR3 region: CASRGQGYNEQFF. CDR3 coding DNA: TGTGCCAGCCGGGGACAGGGGTACAATGAGCAGTTCTTC.

The CDR3 coding sequence is TGTGCCAGCAGCGAGGGATGGACCGAGCAGTACTTC. The encoded protein is CASSEGWTEQYF. The chain links TRBV7-9 to TRBJ2-7; tentative D call: TRBD2 (5 bases). This CDR3 has 12 residues. V gave up 5 bases and J gave up 6 bases, with 11 bases separating them. Per the germline V gene, CDR1 is SEHNR and CDR2 is FQNEAQ (reference sequence).

The genes are TRBV5-5 and TRBJ2-7; D ambiguous. CDR3 length: 13 amino acids. Trimming left V 0 bases short and J 3 bases short, with 7 bases between. Germline-derived CDR1 and CDR2 are SGHKS and YYEKEE (reference sequence). The CDR3 here is CASSLEADYEQYF. The CDR3 nucleotides read TGTGCCAGCAGCTTGGAAGCAGACTACGAGCAGTACTTC.

Here the CDR3 reads CASSQGPSTGELFF. CDR3 bases: TGTGCCAGCAGCCAGGGACCTAGCACCGGGGAGCTGTTTTTT. This chain links TRBV5-4 with TRBJ2-2, with D perhaps given as TRBD1 or TRBD2 (5 bases each). Trimming took 4 bases from V and 4 from J, leaving 11 bases between them. The CDR3 consists of 14 residues. Germline CDR1 reads SGHNT; CDR2 reads YYREEE (reference sequence).

The chain couples TRBV9 to TRBJ2-7; TRBD2 matches 8 bases. CDR3 length equals 15 residues. V shed 5 bases, J shed 0 bases, and the junction held 7 bases outside the gene matches. Germline V gene lookup returns CDR1 SGDLS and CDR2 YYNGEE. CDR3 residues: CASSRETSVSYEQYF. DNA for the CDR3: TGTGCCAGCAGTAGGGAGACTAGCGTCTCCTACGAGCAGTACTTC.

V gene TRBV19 combines with J gene TRBJ1-1; 10 nucleotides align to TRBD1. CDR3 length equals 15 residues. With V trimmed by 5 bases and J by 4 bases, 7 bases remained unmatched. Germline assignment: CDR1 LNHDA and CDR2 SQIVND (reference sequence). The CDR3 protein is CASSPGDRGITEAFF. The CDR3 DNA sequence: TGTGCCAGTAGTCCGGGGGACAGGGGCATCACTGAAGCTTTCTTT.

For the CDR3, the DNA is TGTGCCAGCAGCACAAACCCGAGCTCCTACAATGAGCAGTTCTTC. It is translated as CASSTNPSSYNEQFF. The genes are TRBV7-3 and TRBJ2-1, with D unresolved. This CDR3 has 15 amino acids. V was shortened by 5 bases and J by 0 bases, with 11 bases between the two germline ends. From germline, CDR1 is SGHTA and CDR2 FQGTGA.

Written as DNA, the CDR3 is TGTGCCAGCAGGAACCTAGCGGGGGGGCCCGATGAGCAGTTCTTC. It is translated as CASRNLAGGPDEQFF. The V call is TRBV6-4, the J call TRBJ2-1; 12 positions match TRBD2. V shed 6 bases and J 8 bases; nucleotides not matched to a gene: 8. The CDR3 contains 15 residues. Germline loops: CDR1 MRHNA, CDR2 SNTAGT.

The rearrangement uses TRBV7-9 and TRBJ1-1; D may be TRBD1 (5 bases). CDR3 length equals 13 residues. Per germline, CDR1 SEHNR and CDR2 FQNEAQ (reference sequence). Deletions cut 5 bases from V and 3 bases from J, with 10 bases between. CDR3 loop: CASSARGDTEAFF. CDR3 bases: TGTGCCAGCAGCGCTCGGGGGGACACTGAAGCTTTCTTT.

The genes are TRBV15 and TRBJ2-3; D uncertain. Germline CDR1 is LNHNV and CDR2 is YYDKDF (reference sequence). The CDR3 has 18 amino acids. V was shortened by 3 bases and J by 0 bases, with 19 bases between the two germline ends. The CDR3 is CATSRELMTDTSTDTQYF. In nucleotides, the CDR3 is TGTGCCACCAGCAGGGAGTTAATGACGGATACTAGCACAGATACGCAGTATTTT.

This clone was seen only once. J is TRBJ2-7 and V is TRBV6-5; D remains ambiguous. V gave up 3 bases and J gave up 0 bases, with 9 bases separating them. CDR3 length: 14 residues. Germline V lookup: CDR1 MNHEY, CDR2 SVGAGI. This CDR3 reads CASSYGEYSYEQYF. The DNA of the CDR3 is TGTGCCAGCAGTTATGGAGAATACTCCTACGAGCAGTACTTC.

The chain couples TRBV19 to TRBJ1-4, with D possibly being TRBD1 (5 bases). This CDR3 comprises 14 residues. Germline V gene sequence: CDR1 LNHDA, CDR2 SQIVND (reference sequence). Trimming removed 6 bases from V and 7 bases from J, with 15 bases in between. The DNA of the CDR3 is TGTGCCAGTAGGGACCAGGGTGGTGGTGAAAAACTGTTTTTT. Its protein product is CASRDQGGGEKLFF.

J is TRBJ2-7 and V is TRBV6-5; TRBD1 aligns across 9 bases. V dropped 0 bases and J dropped 0; count of bases not matched to a gene: 3. This CDR3 spans 16 amino acids. The germline gives CDR1 MNHEY, CDR2 SVGAGI. This CDR3 is CASSYSRQGDSYEQYF. The CDR3 nucleotides read TGTGCCAGCAGTTACTCCAGACAGGGGGACTCCTACGAGCAGTACTTC.